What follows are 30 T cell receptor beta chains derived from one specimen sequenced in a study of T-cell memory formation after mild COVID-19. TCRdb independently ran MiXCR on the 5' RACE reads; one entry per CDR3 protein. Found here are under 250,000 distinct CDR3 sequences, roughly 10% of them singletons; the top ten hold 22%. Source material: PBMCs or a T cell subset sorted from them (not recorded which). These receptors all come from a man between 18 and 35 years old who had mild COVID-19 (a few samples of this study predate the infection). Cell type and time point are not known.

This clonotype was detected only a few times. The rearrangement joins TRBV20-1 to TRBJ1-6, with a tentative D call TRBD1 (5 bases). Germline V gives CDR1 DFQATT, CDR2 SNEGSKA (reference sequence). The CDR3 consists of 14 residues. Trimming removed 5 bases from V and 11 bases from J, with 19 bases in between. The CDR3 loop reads CSAPVGGEGPPLHF. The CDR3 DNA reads TGCAGTGCTCCTGTCGGGGGGGAAGGGCCACCCCTCCACTTT.

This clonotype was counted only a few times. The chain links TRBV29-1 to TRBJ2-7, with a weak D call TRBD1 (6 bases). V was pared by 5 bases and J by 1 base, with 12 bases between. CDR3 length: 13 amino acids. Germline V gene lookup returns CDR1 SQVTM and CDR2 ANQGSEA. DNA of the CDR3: TGCAGCGTTTTACCAACAGGGTCCTACGAGCAGTACGTC. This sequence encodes CSVLPTGSYEQYV.

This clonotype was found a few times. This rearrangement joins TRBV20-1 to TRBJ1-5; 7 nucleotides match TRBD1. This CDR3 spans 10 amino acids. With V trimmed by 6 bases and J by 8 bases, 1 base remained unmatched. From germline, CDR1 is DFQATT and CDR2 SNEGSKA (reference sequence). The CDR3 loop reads CSARGKPQHF. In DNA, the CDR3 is TGCAGTGCCAGGGGGAAGCCCCAGCATTTT.

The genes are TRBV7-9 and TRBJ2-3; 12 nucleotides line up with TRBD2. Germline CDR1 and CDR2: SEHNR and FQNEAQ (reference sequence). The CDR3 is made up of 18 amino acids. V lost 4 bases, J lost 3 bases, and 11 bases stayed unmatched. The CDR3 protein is CASSSLVPSGGETDTQYF. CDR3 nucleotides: TGTGCCAGCAGCTCACTAGTCCCTAGCGGGGGGGAGACAGATACGCAGTATTTT.

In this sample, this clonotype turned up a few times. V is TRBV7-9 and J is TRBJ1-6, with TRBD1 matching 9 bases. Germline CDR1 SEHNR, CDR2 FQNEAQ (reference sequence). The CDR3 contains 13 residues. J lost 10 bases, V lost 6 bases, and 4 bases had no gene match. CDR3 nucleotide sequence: TGTGCCAGCAGTGGGACAGGGCAATCACCCCTCCACTTT. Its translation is CASSGTGQSPLHF.

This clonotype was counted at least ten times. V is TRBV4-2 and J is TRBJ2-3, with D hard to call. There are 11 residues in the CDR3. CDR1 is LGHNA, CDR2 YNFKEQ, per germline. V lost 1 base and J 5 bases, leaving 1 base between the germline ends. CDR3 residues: CASSQVDTQYF. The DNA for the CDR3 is TGTGCCAGCAGCCAAGTAGATACGCAGTATTTT.

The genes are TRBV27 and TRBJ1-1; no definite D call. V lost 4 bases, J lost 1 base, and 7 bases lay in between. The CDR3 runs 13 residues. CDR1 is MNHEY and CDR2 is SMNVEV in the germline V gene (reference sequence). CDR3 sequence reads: CASSSGKNTEAFF. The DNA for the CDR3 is TGTGCCAGCAGTTCTGGGAAGAACACTGAAGCTTTCTTT.

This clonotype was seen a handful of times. The CDR3 spells CASSQVAGSVSHEQYF. The DNA of the CDR3 is TGCGCCAGCAGCCAGGTAGCGGGGTCTGTTTCCCACGAGCAGTACTTC. The chain links TRBV4-1 to TRBJ2-7, with 8 nucleotides matching TRBD2. The CDR3 covers 16 residues. Germline trimming cut 3 bases from V and 5 bases from J; bases unmatched to any gene: 12. The germline CDR1 and CDR2 sequences are MGHRA and YSYEKL.

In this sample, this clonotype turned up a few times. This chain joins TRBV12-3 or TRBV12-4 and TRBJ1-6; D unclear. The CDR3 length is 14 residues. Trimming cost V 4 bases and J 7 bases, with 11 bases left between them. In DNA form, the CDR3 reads TGTGCCAGCAGTTCCAACAGCCCAAATTCACCCCTCCACTTT. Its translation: CASSSNSPNSPLHF.

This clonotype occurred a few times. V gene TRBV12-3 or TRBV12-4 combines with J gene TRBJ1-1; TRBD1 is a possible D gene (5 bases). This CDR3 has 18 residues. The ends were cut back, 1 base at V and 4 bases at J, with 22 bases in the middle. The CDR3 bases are TGTGCCAGCAGTTTAGAACGCCGCCGAGGGGTGTATCGCACTGAAGCTTTCTTT. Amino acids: CASSLERRRGVYRTEAFF.

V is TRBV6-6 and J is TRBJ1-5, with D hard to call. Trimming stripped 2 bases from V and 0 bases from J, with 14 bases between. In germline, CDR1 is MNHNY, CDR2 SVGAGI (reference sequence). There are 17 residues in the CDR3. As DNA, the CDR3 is TGTGCCAGCAGTTACCCTTACGAGGAATATAGCAATCAGCCCCAGCATTTT. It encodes CASSYPYEEYSNQPQHF.

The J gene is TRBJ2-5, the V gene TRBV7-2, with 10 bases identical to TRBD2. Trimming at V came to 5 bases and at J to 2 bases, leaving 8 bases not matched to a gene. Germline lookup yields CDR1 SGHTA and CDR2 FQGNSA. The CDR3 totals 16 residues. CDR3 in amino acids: CASSRGASGGQETQYF. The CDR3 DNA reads TGTGCCAGCAGCCGAGGGGCTAGCGGGGGACAAGAGACCCAGTACTTC.

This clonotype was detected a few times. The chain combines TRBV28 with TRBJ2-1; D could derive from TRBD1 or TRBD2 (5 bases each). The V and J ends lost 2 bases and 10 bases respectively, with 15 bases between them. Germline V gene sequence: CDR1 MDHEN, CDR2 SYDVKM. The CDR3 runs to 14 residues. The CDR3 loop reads CASSLVSLREEQFF. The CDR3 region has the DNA TGTGCCAGCAGTTTAGTATCCCTCAGGGAGGAGCAGTTCTTC.

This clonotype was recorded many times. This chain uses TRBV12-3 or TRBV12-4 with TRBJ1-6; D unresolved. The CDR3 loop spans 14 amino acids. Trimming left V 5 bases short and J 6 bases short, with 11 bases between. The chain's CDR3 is CASSPRGGNSPLHF. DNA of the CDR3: TGTGCCAGCAGTCCCCGCGGTGGTAATTCACCCCTCCACTTT.

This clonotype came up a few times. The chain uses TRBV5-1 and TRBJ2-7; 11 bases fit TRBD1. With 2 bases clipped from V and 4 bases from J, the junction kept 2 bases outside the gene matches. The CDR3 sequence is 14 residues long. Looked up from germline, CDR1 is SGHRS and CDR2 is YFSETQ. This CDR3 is CASSFGTGGYEQYF. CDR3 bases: TGCGCCAGCAGCTTCGGGACAGGGGGTTACGAGCAGTACTTC.

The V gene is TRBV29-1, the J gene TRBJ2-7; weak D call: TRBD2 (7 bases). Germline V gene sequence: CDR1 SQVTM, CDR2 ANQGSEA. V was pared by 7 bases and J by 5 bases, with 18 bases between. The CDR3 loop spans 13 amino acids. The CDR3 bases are TGCAGCGCCGCCGGCCGGGGGGCCCACGAGCAGTACTTC. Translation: CSAAGRGAHEQYF.

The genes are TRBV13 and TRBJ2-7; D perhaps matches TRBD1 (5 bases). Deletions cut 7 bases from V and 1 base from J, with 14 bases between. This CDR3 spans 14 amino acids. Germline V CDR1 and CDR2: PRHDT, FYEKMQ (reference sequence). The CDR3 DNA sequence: TGTGCCAGCACCCCCTGGGGCGGTTCCTACGAGCAGTACTTC. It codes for CASTPWGGSYEQYF.

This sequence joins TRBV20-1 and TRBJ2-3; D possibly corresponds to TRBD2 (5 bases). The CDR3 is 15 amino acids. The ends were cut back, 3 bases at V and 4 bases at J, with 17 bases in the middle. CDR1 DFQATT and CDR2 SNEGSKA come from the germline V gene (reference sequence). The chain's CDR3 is CSASSSGSTSDTQYF. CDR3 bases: TGCAGTGCTAGTAGCAGCGGAAGCACCTCAGATACGCAGTATTTT.

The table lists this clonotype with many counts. CDR3 loop: CASSLGSGTAYEQYV. In DNA form, the CDR3 reads TGTGCCAGCAGCTTAGGCTCAGGGACAGCCTACGAGCAGTACGTC. The chain carries TRBV11-2 and TRBJ2-7, with 7 positions matching TRBD1. The V gene's germline CDR1 is SGHAT and CDR2 FQNNGV. Germline trimming cut 1 base from V and 2 bases from J; bases unmatched to any gene: 5. The CDR3 runs 15 residues.

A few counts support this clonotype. The CDR3 reads CASSSIPGTRGDRYEQYF. The CDR3 DNA follows: TGTGCCAGCAGTTCGATACCCGGGACTAGGGGGGACAGATACGAGCAGTACTTC. This sequence joins TRBV28 and TRBJ2-7; tentatively, D is TRBD2 (8 bases). V lost 4 bases, J lost 4 bases, and 26 bases lay in between. The CDR3 runs 18 residues. Germline V gene lookup returns CDR1 MDHEN and CDR2 SYDVKM.

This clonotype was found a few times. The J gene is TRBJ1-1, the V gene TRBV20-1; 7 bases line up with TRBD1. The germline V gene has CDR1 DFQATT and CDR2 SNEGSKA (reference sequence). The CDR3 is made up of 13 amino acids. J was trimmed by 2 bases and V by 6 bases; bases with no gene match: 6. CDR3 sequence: CSAPRGPNTEAFF. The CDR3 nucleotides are TGCAGTGCCCCAAGGGGGCCCAACACTGAAGCTTTCTTT.

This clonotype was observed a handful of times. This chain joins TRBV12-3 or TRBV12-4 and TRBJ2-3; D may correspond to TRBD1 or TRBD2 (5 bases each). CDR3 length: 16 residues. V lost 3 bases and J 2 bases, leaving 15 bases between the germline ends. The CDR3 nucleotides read TGTGCCAGCAGTTTGAGGGACGGGGTATTCACAGATACGCAGTATTTT. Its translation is CASSLRDGVFTDTQYF.

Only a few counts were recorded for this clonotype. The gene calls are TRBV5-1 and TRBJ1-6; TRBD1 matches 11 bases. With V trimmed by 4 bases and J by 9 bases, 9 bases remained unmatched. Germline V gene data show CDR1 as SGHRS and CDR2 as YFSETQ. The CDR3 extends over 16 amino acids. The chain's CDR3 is CASSGTAGTGGSPLHF. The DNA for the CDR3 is TGCGCCAGCAGCGGTACGGCCGGGACAGGGGGTTCACCCCTCCACTTT.

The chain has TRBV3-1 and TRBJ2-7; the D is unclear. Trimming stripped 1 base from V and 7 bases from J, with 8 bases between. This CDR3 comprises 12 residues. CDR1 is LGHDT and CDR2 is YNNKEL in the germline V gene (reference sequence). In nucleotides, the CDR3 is TGTGCCAGCAGCCAAGTAGGTGGGGAGCAGTACGTC. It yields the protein CASSQVGGEQYV.

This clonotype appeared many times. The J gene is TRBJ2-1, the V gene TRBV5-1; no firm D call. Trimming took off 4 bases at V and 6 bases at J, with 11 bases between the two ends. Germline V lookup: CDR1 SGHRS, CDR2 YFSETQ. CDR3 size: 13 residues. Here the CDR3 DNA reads TGCGCCAGCAGCCCTGACCGCGGCAATGAGCAGTTCTTC. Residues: CASSPDRGNEQFF.

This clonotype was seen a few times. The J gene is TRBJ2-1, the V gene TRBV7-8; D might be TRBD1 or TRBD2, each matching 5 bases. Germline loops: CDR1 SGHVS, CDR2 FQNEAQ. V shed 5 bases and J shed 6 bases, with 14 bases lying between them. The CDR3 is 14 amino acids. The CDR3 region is CASSLRGESNEQFF. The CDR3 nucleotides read TGTGCCAGCAGCCTCCGAGGGGAGAGCAATGAGCAGTTCTTC.

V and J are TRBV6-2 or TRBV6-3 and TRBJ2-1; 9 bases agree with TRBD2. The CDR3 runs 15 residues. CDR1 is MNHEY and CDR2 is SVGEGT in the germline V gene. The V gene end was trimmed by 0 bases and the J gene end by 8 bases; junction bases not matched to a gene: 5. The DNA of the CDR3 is TGTGCCAGCAGTTACTCGGTAGCGGGGGATTATGAGCAGTTCTTC. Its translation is CASSYSVAGDYEQFF.

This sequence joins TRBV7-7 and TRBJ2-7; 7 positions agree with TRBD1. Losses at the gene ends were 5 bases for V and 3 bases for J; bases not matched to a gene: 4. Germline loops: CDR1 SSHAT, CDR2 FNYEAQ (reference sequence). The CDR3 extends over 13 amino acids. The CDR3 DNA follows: TGTGCCAGCAGCCCCGGGGACAGCTACGAGCAGTACTTC. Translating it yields CASSPGDSYEQYF.

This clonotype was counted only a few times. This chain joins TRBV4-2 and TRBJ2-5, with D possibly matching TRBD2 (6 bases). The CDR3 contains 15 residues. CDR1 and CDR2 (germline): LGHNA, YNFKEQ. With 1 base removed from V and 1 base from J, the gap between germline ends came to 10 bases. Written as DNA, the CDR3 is TGTGCCAGCAGCCAAGGAGGCGGGACCCAAGAGACCCAGTACTTC. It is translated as CASSQGGGTQETQYF.

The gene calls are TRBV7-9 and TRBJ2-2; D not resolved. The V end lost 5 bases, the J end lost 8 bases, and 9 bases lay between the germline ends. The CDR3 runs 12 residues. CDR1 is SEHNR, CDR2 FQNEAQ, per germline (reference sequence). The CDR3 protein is CASSPGGGELFF. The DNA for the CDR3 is TGTGCCAGCAGCCCGGGTGGTGGGGAGCTGTTTTTT.